Detailed here is one TCR beta chain. The target of this receptor is not known. No much larger clone exists at a distance of one base, and base qualities are not known. TCR CDR3 regions were amplified from genomic DNA by multiplex PCR using the deep immunoSEQ assay. Genomic DNA extracted from each cell subset was distributed evenly over all wells of several immunoSEQ 96-well plates, and each plate served as one replicate. For sorted subsets, around 0.2 ug genomic DNA, equal to about 30,000 T cell genomes, was loaded into each replicate PCR. The purified libraries were quantified using a Qubit 3.0 fluorometer, sized with a Bioanalyzer 2100, and then quantified again using the KAPA Library Quantification kit. Each immunoSEQ 96-well plate was sequenced on its own single-read 150-cycle Illumina NextSeq 550 flow cell. For the original study's pipeline: Because the immunoSEQ output included only junctional sequences and no quality scores, the filtering could not be the same as the filtering used for full-length reads. To assign V/J genes and CDR3, sequences were annotated using PyIR, a Python wrapper for IgBLAST v1.9, with IMGT germline references. Any read was removed if the V/J assignment was weak (E-value above 1e-6), the CDR3 was missing, or the read contained stop codons, out-of-frame junctions, or ambiguous translated residues. A V3J clonotype was defined by an identical inferred V gene, J gene, and CDR3 amino acid sequence. Percentage overlap between repertoires was calculated by dividing the number of shared unique clonotypes by the size of the smaller repertoire. Repertoire richness was assessed with RTK rarefaction, the Chao1 estimator, and Recon v2.1 estimates of unobserved clonotypes. OLGA was used to compute generation probabilities for all TCRbeta clonotypes that the gDNA method yielded from a few donors. TCRdb mirrors the immuneACCESS table, restricted to in-frame sequences. Some clones are absent from its copies; in checked studies, under half trace to an unresolved V gene, and the reason for the others is unknown. Clone size and the V and J calls come from that table; the DNA yielded D and trimming. The sample profile shows over 2 million clones; just under 95% of them were found once. The ten largest clones take up about 1.1% of the sample.

This sample was taken from a study of shared clonotypes between healthy human individuals (TCRdb year 2020). Some background on the complete study: The cohort comprised a couple of women and a few men aged 18 to 49 years. To increase sequencing depth and limit assay-specific biases, different laboratories used diverse techniques to prepare libraries and sequence TCR repertoires. To estimate repertoire size and how much clonotype sharing occurs between individuals, the study deeply sequenced the blood TCR repertoires of 5 or 6 healthy adults. For each donor, CD4 naive and CD4 memory were each given three plates, CD8 naive was given two plates, and CD8 memory was given one plate. Per donor, leukapheresis produced somewhere between about 0.94 and 8.9 billion PBMCs.

General findings and caveats noted by the study authors: Compared with non-shared clonotypes, the clonotypes found in all four sorted-subset donors had higher generation probabilities. Pairwise subsampling indicated that sequencing depth was expected to affect the degree of clonotype sharing among donors. Incomplete sequencing was indicated by rarefaction of sorted-subset datasets, despite the large sequencing depth. The genetic and exposure-history diversity represented was limited by the small number of donors. About 5% of naive CD4, 3.5% of naive CD8, 2.3% of memory CD4, and approximately 0.4% of memory CD8 clonotypes were shared across several donors. Sampling was restricted to blood, and TCR repertoires in tissues likely differ from the TCR repertoires found in blood. Estimated clonotype richness was generally larger for naive than for memory subsets.

CD8 naive samples were obtained by positive selection for CCR7 among CD45RO-negative cells, yielding a CD45RA+CCR7+ population from which TemRA cells were excluded. Healthy HIV-negative adults with no recently reported acute infections or vaccinations were included as donors. Every donor was a Caucasian adult residing in Nashville, Tennessee, USA. Blood was collected by leukapheresis, and PBMCs were isolated by Ficoll-Histopaque density gradient centrifugation and then cryopreserved in liquid nitrogen vapor phase. Purity and quantity of every magnetically sorted T cell population were checked by analytical flow cytometry. Genomic DNA was isolated from each sorted fraction and quantified by UV absorbance on a Nanodrop 2000c. Material: naive CD8+ T cells sorted from blood. The sample's cell subset or site label is to be understood as: CD45RA+CCR7+. The receptor was derived from a man aged 18 to 29 in good health.

The DNA sequence follows: TGTGCCAGCAGCCCGGGGCGAGCGGGGGCGTCCACAGATACGCAGTATTTT. This is translated as CASSPGRAGASTDTQYF. The rearrangement joined TRBV7-8 to TRBJ2-3; the central 8 bases match TRBD2. From V the trimming removes 5 bases and from J it removes 2 bases, while the gene matches leave 12 bases of the junction unaccounted for. From the cysteine up to the phenylalanine, the CDR3 has a length of 17 residues. The sequence is cut down to CDR3 DNA, 51 bases in frame from base 1. The germline V gene specifies SGHVS as CDR1 and FQNEAQ as CDR2.